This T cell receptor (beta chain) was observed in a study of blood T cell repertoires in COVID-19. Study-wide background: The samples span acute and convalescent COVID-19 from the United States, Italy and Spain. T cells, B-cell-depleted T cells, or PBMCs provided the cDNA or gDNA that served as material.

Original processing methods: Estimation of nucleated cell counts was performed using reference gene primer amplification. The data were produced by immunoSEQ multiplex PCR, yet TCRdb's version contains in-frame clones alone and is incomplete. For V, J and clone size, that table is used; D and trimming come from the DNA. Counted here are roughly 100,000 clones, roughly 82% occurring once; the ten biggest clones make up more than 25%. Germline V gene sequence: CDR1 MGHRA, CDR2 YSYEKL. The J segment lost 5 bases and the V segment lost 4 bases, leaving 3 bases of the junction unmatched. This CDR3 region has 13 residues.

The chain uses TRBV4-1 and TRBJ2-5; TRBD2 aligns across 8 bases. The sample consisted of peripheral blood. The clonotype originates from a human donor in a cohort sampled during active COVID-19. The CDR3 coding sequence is TGCGCCAGCAGCCGATTAGCGGGGGAGACCCAGTACTTC. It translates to CASSRLAGETQYF.